Presented here are 8 T cell receptor beta chains from one specimen sequenced in a study of OX40 agonist ivuxolimab in advanced cancers. Profiling relied on immunoSEQ multiplex PCR, and the TCRdb table lists in-frame clones only, not all of them. The top ten hold roughly 12% of the sample, which has under 60,000 clones, 94% seen once. Sequenced here: CD4+ or CD8+ T cells sorted from blood, sampled in a trial of the OX40 agonist ivuxolimab. All receptors come from an adult with an advanced solid tumor such as melanoma, head and neck, liver or kidney cancer.

The chain uses TRBV18 and TRBJ2-5; TRBD2 matches at 7 bases. Unmatched junction bases numbered 1, after V lost 3 bases and J lost 0 bases. Germline loops: CDR1 KGHSH, CDR2 LQKENI. This CDR3 has 14 amino acids. In DNA form, the CDR3 reads TGTGCCAGCTCACCCGGGGGGTACCAAGAGACCCAGTACTTC. Encoded protein: CASSPGGYQETQYF.

This clone is a singleton in its sample. This chain connects TRBV9 to TRBJ2-1; TRBD2 aligns across 14 bases. The CDR3 length is 21 residues. V lost 4 bases, J lost 0 bases, and 15 bases stayed unmatched. Germline values: CDR1 SGDLS, CDR2 YYNGEE. CDR3 amino acids: CASSPLGGQGTSGSSYNEQFF. The CDR3 coding sequence is TGTGCCAGCAGCCCCCTTGGGGGGCAAGGGACTAGCGGGAGCTCCTACAATGAGCAGTTCTTC.

V and J are TRBV28 and TRBJ1-1; possibly TRBD1 for D (5 bases). Trimming pared 4 bases from V and 7 bases from J, leaving 10 bases between. Germline assignment: CDR1 MDHEN and CDR2 SYDVKM. This CDR3 is 12 amino acids long. CDR3 bases: TGTGCCAGCAGTTCCCCGGGGCTTGAAGCTTTCTTT. It encodes CASSSPGLEAFF.

CDR3 in DNA: TGCGCCAGCAGCCTAACCGGGACAGGGTTCACTGAAGCTTTCTTT. Amino acids: CASSLTGTGFTEAFF. The chain employs TRBV5-1 and TRBJ1-1; TRBD1 aligns across 9 bases. The trim removed 4 bases at V and 4 bases at J, leaving 8 bases unmatched. CDR1 is SGHRS, CDR2 YFSETQ, per germline. This CDR3 contains 15 residues.

The CDR3 loop is CASSFRDRHQETQYF. DNA for the CDR3: TGTGCCAGCAGTTTCAGGGACAGACACCAAGAGACCCAGTACTTC. The chain combines TRBV28 with TRBJ2-5; 7 bases are a match to TRBD1. CDR1 is MDHEN, CDR2 SYDVKM, per germline. This CDR3 has 15 amino acids. J gave up 0 bases and V 3 bases, and 4 bases lay outside the gene matches.

This rearrangement joins TRBV11-3 to TRBJ2-2; D call uncertain. This CDR3 is built from 14 residues. Germline CDR1 and CDR2: SGHNT and YENEEA. Trimming shortened V by 0 bases and J by 8 bases, and 10 bases separated the two germline ends. In DNA form, the CDR3 reads TGTGCCAGCAGCTTAGATAGCAGCTCGGGGGAGCTGTTTTTT. As protein: CASSLDSSSGELFF.

The chain combines TRBV7-6 with TRBJ2-7, with 8 bases matching TRBD2. Trimming removed 4 bases from V and 2 bases from J; junction bases left unmatched: 10. Germline assignment: CDR1 SGHVS and CDR2 FNYEAQ. CDR3 length: 16 residues. CDR3 in amino acids: CASSSLWVAGTYEQYF. Written as DNA, the CDR3 is TGTGCCAGCAGCTCTCTATGGGTAGCGGGAACCTACGAGCAGTACTTC.

The chain uses TRBV28 and TRBJ1-2; D is uncertain. The germline V and J ends were trimmed by 3 bases and 4 bases, with 18 bases remaining between them. CDR3 length equals 16 residues. CDR1 is MDHEN, CDR2 SYDVKM, per germline. The CDR3, as DNA: TGTGCCAGCAGTTTTAATCTGGGGTACAGACTCTATGGCTACACCTTC. Protein sequence: CASSFNLGYRLYGYTF.